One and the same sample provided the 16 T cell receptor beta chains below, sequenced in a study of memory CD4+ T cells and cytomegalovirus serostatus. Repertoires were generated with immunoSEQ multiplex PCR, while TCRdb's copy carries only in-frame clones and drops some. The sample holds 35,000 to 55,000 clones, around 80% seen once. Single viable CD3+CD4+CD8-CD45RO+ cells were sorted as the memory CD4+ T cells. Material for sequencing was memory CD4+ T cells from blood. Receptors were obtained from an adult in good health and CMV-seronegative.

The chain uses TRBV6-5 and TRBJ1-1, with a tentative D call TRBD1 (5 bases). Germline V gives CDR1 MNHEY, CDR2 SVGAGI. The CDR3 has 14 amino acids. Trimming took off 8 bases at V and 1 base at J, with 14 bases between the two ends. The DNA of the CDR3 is TGTGCCAGCTTTCGGGGACGGAGGAACACTGAAGCTTTCTTT. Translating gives CASFRGRRNTEAFF.

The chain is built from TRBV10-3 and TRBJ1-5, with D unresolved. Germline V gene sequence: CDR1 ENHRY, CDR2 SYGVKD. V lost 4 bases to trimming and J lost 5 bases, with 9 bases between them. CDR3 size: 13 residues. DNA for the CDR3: TGTGCCATCAGTGTCCACAACGATCAGCCCCAGCATTTT. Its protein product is CAISVHNDQPQHF.

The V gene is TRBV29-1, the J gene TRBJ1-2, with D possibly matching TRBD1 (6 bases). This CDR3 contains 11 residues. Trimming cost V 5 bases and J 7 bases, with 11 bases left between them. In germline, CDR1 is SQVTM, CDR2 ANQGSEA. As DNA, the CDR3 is TGCAGCGTTTCCAGGGGCGGTGGCTACACCTTC. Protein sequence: CSVSRGGGYTF.

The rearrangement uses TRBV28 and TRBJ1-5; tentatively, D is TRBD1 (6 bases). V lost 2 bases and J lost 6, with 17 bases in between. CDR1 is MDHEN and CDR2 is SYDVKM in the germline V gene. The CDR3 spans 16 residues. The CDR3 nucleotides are TGTGCCAGCAGTTTAATCGGGGGGCGAGGAGGTCAGCCCCAGCATTTT. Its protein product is CASSLIGGRGGQPQHF.

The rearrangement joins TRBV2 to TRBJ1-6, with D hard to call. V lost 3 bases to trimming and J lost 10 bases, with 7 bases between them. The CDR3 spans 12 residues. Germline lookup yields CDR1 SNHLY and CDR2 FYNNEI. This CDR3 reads CASSEARSPLHF. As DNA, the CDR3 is TGTGCCAGCAGTGAGGCAAGATCACCCCTCCACTTT.

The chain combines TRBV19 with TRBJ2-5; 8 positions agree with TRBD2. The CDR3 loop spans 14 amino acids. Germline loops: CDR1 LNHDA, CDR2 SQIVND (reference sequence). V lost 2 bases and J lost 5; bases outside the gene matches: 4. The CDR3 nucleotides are TGTGCCAGTAGTATACGGGGGGGCGTTGAGACCCAGTACTTC. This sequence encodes CASSIRGGVETQYF.

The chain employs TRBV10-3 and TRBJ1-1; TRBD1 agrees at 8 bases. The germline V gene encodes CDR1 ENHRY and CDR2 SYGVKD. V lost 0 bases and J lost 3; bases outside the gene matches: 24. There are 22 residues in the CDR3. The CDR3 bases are TGTGCCATCAGTGAGTCGTACGTTGGGACAGGCGGTCGGCTTGGGTTGGACACTGAAGCTTTCTTT. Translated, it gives CAISESYVGTGGRLGLDTEAFF.

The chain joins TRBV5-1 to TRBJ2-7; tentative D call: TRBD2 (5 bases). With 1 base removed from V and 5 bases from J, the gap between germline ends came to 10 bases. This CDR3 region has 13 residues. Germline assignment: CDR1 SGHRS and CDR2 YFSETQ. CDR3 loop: CASSLSGKDEQYF. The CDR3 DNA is TGCGCCAGCAGCTTGTCCGGGAAGGACGAGCAGTACTTC.

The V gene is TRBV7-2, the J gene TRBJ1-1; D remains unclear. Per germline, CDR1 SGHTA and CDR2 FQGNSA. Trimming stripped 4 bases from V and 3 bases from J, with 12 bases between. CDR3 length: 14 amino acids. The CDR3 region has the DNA TGTGCCAGCAGCTCAACCCTAAGGGACACTGAAGCTTTCTTT. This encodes CASSSTLRDTEAFF.

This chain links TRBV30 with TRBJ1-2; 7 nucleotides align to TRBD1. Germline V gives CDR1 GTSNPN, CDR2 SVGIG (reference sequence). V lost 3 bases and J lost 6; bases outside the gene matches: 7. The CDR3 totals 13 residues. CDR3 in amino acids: CAWRSTGIDGYTF. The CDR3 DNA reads TGTGCCTGGAGGTCGACAGGGATCGATGGCTACACCTTC.

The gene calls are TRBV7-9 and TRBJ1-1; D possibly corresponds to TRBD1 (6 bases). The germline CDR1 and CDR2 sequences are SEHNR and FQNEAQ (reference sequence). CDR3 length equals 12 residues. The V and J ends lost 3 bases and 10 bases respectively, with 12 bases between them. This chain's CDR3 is CASSFTADRAFF. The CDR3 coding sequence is TGTGCCAGCAGCTTCACAGCGGACAGAGCTTTCTTT.

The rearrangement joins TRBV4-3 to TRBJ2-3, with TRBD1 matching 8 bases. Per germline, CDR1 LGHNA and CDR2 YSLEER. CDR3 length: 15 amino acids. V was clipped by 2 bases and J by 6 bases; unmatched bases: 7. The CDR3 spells CASSQQTPGGDTQYF. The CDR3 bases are TGCGCCAGCAGCCAACAAACGCCAGGGGGCGATACGCAGTATTTT.

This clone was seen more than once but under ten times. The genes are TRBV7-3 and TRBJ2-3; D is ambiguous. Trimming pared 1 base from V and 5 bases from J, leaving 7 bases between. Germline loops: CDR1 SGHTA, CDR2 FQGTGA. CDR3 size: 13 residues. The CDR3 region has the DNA TGTGCCAGCAGCTTAAGCTCCGGAGATACGCAGTATTTT. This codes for CASSLSSGDTQYF.

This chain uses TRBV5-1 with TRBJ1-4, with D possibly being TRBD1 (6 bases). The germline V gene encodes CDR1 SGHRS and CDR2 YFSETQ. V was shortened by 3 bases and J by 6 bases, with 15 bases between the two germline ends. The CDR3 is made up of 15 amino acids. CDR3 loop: CASSSTGQEDEKLFF. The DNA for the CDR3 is TGCGCCAGCAGCTCGACAGGTCAAGAGGATGAAAAACTGTTTTTT.

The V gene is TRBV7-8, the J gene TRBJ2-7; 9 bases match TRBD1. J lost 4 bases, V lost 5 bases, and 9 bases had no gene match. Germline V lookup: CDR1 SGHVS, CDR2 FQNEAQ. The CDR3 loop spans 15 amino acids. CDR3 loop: CASSKRTGVIYEQYF. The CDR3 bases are TGTGCCAGCAGCAAACGGACAGGGGTTATTTACGAGCAGTACTTC.

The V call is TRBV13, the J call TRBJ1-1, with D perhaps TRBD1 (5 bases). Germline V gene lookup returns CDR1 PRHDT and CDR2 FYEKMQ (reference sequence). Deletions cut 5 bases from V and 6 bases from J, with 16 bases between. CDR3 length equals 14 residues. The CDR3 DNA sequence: TGTGCCAGCAGCACCCGAGGAGGGGTCCCTGAAGCTTTCTTT. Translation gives CASSTRGGVPEAFF.